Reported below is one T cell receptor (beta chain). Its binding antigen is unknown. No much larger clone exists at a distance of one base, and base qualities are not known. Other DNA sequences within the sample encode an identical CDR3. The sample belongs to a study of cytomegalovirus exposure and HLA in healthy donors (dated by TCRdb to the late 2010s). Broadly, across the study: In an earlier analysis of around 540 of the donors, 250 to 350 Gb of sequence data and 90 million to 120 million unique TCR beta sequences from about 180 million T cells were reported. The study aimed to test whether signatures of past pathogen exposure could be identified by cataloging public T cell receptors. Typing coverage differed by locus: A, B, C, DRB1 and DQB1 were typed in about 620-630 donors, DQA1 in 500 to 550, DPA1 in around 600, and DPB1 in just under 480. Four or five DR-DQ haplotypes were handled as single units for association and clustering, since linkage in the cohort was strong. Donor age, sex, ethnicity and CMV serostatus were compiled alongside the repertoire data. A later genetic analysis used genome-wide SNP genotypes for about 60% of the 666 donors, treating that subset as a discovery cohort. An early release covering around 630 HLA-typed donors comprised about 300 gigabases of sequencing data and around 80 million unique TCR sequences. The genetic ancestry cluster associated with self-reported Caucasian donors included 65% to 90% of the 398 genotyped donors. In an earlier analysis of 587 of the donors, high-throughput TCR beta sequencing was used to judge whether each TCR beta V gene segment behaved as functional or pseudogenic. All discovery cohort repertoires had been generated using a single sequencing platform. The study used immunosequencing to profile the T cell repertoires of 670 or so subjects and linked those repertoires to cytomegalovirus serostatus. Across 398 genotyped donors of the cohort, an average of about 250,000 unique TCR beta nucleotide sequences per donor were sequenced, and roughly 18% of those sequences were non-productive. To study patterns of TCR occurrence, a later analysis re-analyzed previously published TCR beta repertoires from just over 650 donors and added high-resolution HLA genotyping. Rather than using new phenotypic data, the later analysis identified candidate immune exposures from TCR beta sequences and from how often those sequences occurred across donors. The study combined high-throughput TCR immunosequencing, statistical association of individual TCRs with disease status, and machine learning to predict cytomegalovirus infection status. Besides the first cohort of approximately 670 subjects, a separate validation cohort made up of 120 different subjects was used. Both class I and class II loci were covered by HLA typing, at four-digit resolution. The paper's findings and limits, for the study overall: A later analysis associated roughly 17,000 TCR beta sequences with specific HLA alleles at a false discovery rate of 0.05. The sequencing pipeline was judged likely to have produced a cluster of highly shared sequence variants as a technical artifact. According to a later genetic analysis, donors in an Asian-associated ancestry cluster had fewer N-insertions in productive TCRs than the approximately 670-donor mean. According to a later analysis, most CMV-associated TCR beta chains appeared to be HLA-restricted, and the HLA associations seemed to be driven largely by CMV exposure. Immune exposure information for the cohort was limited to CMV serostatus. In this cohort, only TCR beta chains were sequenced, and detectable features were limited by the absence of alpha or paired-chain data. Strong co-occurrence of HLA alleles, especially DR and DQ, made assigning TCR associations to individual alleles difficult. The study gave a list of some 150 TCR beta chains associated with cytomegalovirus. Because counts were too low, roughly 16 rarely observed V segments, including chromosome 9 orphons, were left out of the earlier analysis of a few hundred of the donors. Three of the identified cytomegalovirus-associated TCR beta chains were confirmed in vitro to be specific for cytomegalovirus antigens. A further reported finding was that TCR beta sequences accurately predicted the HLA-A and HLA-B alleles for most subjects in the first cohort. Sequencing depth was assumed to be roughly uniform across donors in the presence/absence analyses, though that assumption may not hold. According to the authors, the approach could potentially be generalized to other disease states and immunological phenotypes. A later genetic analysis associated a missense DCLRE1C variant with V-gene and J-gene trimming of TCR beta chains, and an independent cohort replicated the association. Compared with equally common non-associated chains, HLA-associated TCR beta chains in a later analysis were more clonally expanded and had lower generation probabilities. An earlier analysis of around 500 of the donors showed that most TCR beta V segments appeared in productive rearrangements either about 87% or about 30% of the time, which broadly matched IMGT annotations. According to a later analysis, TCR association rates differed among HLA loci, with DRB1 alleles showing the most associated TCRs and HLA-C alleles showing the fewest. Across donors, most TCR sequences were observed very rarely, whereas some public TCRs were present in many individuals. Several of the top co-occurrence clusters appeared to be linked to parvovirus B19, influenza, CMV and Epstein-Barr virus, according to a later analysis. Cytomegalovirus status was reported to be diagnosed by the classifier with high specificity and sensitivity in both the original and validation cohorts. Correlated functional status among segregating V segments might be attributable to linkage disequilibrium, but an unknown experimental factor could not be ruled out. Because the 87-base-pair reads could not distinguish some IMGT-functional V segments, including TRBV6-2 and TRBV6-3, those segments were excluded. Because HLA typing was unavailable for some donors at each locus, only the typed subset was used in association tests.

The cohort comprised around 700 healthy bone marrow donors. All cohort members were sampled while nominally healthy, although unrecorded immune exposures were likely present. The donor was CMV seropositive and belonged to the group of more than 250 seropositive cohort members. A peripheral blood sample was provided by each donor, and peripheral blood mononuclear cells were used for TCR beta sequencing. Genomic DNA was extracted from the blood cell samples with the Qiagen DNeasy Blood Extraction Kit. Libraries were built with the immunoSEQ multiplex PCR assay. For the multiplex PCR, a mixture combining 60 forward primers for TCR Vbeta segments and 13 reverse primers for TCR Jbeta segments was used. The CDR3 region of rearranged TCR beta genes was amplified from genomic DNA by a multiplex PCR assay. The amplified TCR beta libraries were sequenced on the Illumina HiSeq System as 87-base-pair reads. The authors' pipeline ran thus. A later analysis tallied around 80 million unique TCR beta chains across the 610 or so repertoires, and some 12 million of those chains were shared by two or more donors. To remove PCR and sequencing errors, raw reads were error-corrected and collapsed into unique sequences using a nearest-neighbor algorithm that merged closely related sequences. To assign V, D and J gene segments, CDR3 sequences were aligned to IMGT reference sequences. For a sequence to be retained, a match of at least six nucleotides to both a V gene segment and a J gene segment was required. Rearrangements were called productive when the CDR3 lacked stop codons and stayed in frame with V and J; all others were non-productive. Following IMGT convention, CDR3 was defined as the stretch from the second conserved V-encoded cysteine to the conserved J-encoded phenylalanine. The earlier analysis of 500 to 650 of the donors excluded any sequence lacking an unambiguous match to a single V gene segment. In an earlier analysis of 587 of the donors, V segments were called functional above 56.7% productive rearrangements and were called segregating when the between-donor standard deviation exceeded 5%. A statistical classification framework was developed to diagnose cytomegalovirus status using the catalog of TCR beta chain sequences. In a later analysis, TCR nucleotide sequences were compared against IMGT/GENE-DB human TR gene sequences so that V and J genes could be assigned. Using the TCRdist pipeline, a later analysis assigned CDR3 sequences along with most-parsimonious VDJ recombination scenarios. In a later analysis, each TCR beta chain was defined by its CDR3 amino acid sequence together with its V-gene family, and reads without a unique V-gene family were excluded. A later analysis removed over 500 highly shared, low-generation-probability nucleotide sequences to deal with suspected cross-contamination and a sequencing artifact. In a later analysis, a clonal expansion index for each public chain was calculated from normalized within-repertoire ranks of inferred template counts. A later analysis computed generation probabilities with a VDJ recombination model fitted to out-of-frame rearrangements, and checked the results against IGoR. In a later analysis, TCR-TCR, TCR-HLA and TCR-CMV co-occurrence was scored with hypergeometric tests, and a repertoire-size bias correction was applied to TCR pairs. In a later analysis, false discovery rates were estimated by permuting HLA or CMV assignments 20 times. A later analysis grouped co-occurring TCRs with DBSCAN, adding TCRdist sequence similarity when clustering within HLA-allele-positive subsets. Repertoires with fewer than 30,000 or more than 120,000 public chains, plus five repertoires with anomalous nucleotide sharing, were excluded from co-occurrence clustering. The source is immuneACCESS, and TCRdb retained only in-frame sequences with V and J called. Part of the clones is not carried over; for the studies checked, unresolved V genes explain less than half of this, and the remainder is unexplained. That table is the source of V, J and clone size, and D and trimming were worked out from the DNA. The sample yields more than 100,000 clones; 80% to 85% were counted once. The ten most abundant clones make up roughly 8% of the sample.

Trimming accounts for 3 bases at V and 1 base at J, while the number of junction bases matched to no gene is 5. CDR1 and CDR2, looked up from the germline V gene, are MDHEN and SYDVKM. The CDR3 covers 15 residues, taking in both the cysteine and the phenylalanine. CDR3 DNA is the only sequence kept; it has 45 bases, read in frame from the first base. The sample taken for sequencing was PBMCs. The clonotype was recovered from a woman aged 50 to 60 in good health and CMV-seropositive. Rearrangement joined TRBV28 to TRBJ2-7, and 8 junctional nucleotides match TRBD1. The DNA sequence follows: TGTGCCAGCAGTTTCCCCGACAGGGGTTCCTACGAGCAGTACTTC. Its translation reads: CASSFPDRGSYEQYF. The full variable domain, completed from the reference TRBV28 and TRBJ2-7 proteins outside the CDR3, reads DVKVTQSSRYLVKRTGEKVFLECVQDMDHENMFWYRQDPGLGLRLIYFSYDVKMKEKGDIPEGYSVSREKKERFSLILESASTNQTSMYLCASSFPDRGSYEQYFGPGTRLTVT.